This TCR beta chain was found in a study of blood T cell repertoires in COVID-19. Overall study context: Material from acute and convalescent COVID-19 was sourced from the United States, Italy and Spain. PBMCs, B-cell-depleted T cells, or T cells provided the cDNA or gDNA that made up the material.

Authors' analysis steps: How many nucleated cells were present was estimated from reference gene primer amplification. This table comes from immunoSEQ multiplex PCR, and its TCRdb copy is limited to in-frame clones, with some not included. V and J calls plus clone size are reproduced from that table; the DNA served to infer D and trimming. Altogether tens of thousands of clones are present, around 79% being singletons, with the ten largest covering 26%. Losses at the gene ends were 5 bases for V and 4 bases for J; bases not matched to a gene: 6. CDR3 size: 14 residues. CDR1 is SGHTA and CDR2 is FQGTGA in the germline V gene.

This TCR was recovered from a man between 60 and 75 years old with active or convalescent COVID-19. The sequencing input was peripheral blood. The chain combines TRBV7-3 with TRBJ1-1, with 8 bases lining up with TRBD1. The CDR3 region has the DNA TGTGCCAGCAGCAGACAGGGGAGCGGCACTGAAGCTTTCTTT. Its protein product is CASSRQGSGTEAFF.